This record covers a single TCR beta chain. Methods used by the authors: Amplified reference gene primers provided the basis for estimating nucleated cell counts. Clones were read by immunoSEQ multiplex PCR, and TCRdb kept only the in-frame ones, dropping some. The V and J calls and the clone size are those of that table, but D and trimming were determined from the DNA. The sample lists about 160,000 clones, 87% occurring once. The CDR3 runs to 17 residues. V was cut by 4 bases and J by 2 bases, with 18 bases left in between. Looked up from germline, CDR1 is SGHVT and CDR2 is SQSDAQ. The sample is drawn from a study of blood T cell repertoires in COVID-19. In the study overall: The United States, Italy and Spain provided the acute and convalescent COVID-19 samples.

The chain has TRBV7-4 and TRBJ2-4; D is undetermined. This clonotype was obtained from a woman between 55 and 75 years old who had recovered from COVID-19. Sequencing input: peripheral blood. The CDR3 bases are TGTGCCAGCAGCTCATGCCCCCATTGGCCTCCCAAAAACATTCAGTACTTC. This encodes CASSSCPHWPPKNIQYF. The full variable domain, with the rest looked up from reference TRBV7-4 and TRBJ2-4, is GAGVSQSPRYKVAKRGRDVALRCDSISGHVTLYWYRQTLGQGSEVLTYSQSDAQRDKSGRPSGRFSAERPERSVSTLKIQRTEQGDSAVYLCASSSCPHWPPKNIQYFGAGTRLSVL.